The 27 T cell receptor beta chains below all came from one sample that was sequenced in a study of regulatory T cells in long-lasting Graves disease. This sample's time point: newly diagnosed GD, antithyroid drugs for less than 3 months. The TCR library was prepared using RNA isolated from PBMCs. Library construction for TCR beta used iRepertoire HTBI primers and Arm-PCR of CDR3 regions. TCRdb independently ran MiXCR on the multiplex PCR reads; one entry per CDR3 protein. In the table there are under 800,000 distinct CDR3 sequences, approximately 15% of which are singletons. These same records also appear under a second study, on T cells in Graves' hyperthyroidism and ophthalmopathy.

This specimen was peripheral blood mononuclear cells (PBMCs), taken at new diagnosis, from a patient treated with antithyroid drugs. The receptors come from a woman aged 25 to 45 with Graves disease.

This clonotype was detected ten times or more. The chain combines TRBV15 with TRBJ1-4, with a possible D match to TRBD1 (6 bases). The germline CDR1 and CDR2 sequences are LNHNV and YYDKDF (reference sequence). The ends were cut back, 9 bases at V and 5 bases at J, with 13 bases in the middle. The CDR3 covers 13 residues. The CDR3 region is CATRQAPNEKLFF. CDR3 in DNA: TGTGCCACTAGACAGGCCCCCAATGAAAAACTGTTTTTT.

This clonotype occurred many times. The CDR3 nucleotides read TGTGCCACCAGTGATGGGGGCCGGGGGAATCAGCCCCAGCATTTT. Its translation is CATSDGGRGNQPQHF. The J gene is TRBJ1-5, the V gene TRBV24-1; D might be TRBD1 (6 bases). Germline V gene sequence: CDR1 KGHDR, CDR2 SFDVKD. V lost 3 bases and J lost 4, with 12 bases in between. CDR3 length: 15 residues.

The rearrangement links TRBV5-1 to TRBJ2-7; no clear D gene. CDR1 is SGHRS, CDR2 YFSETQ, per germline. Trimming took 2 bases from V and 3 from J, leaving 9 bases between them. The CDR3 runs to 13 residues. In nucleotides, the CDR3 is TGCGCCAGCAGCTTTGCGAGGAACTACGAGCAGTACTTC. It yields the protein CASSFARNYEQYF.

The sample holds many counts of this clonotype. The chain carries TRBV5-1 and TRBJ2-3; 10 bases align to TRBD1. Germline V gives CDR1 SGHRS, CDR2 YFSETQ. The junction had 7 bases not matched to a gene; V was cut back by 4 bases and J by 5 bases. The CDR3 contains 15 residues. This CDR3 reads CASSADRGQVDTQYF. In DNA, the CDR3 is TGCGCCAGCAGCGCCGACAGGGGGCAGGTAGATACGCAGTATTTT.

This clonotype was counted between two and nine times. The chain employs TRBV5-5 and TRBJ2-5; no reliable D call. V shed 3 bases and J shed 0 bases, with 12 bases lying between them. The CDR3 extends over 15 amino acids. The germline CDR1 and CDR2 sequences are SGHKS and YYEKEE (reference sequence). The CDR3: CASSSSTPNQETQYF. The CDR3 DNA follows: TGTGCCAGCAGCTCATCGACACCTAACCAAGAGACCCAGTACTTC.

The chain recombines TRBV7-2 with TRBJ2-7; 7 positions agree with TRBD2. The germline gives CDR1 SGHTA, CDR2 FQGNSA. The V and J ends lost 1 base and 4 bases, in that order; junction bases with no gene match: 13. The CDR3 consists of 17 residues. Written as DNA, the CDR3 is TGTGCCAGCAGCTTAGTCCGAGCGGGACTCGCGGTGTACGAGCAGTACTTC. Translated: CASSLVRAGLAVYEQYF.

This clonotype was picked up a small number of times. The chain couples TRBV2 to TRBJ2-3; TRBD2 matches at 11 bases. Germline trimming cut 6 bases from V and 4 bases from J; bases unmatched to any gene: 9. This CDR3 region has 16 residues. The germline V gene encodes CDR1 SNHLY and CDR2 FYNNEI. The CDR3 sequence: CASSSLAGGNADTQYF. For the CDR3, the DNA is TGTGCCAGCAGCTCGTTAGCGGGAGGGAACGCAGATACGCAGTATTTT.

There are a few counts of this clonotype. The rearrangement uses TRBV5-1 and TRBJ1-4, with D hard to call. Trimming removed 4 bases at V and 8 bases at J, with 9 bases between. Germline assignment: CDR1 SGHRS and CDR2 YFSETQ. The CDR3 is 12 amino acids. The CDR3 nucleotides are TGCGCCAGCAGCATGGGCGCGGAAAAACTGTTTTTT. Translation: CASSMGAEKLFF.

This clonotype occurred many times. V and J are TRBV7-8 and TRBJ2-5; 7 bases are shared with TRBD1. CDR1 SGHVS and CDR2 FQNEAQ come from the germline V gene. The CDR3 runs 16 residues. The V segment lost 1 base and the J segment 4 bases; nucleotides outside the gene matches: 9. The CDR3 nucleotides are TGTGCCAGCAGCTTAGTTTACAGGGGAGTGGGAGAGACCCAGTACTTC. Translation: CASSLVYRGVGETQYF.

The rearrangement joins TRBV12-3 or TRBV12-4 to TRBJ1-5, with D maybe TRBD1 (5 bases). V lost 2 bases and J 3 bases, leaving 20 bases between the germline ends. This CDR3 comprises 18 residues. CDR3 coding DNA: TGTGCCAGCAGTTTAACGGGGTCGGCAAGGGGCAACAATCAGCCCCAGCATTTT. Translated, it gives CASSLTGSARGNNQPQHF.

The chain employs TRBV5-4 and TRBJ1-5; TRBD1 might be the D (6 bases). The CDR3 sequence is 16 residues long. The germline CDR1 and CDR2 sequences are SGHNT and YYREEE (reference sequence). The V end lost 1 base, the J end lost 0 bases, and 11 bases lay between the germline ends. The CDR3 sequence is CASSLRGPDSNQPQHF. The CDR3 DNA is TGTGCCAGCAGCTTGCGGGGGCCAGATAGCAATCAGCCCCAGCATTTT.

The sample holds a few counts of this clonotype. This chain connects TRBV30 to TRBJ1-2; 8 bases match TRBD1. Germline assignment: CDR1 GTSNPN and CDR2 SVGIG (reference sequence). CDR3 length equals 13 residues. V shed 0 bases, J shed 8 bases, and the junction held 5 bases outside the gene matches. The CDR3 DNA reads TGTGCCTGGAGTGTGATCAGGGGGCCAGGCTACACCTTC. This gives the protein CAWSVIRGPGYTF.

This clonotype was counted ten times or more. The chain links TRBV20-1 to TRBJ2-3; 8 nucleotides align to TRBD1. Germline values: CDR1 DFQATT, CDR2 SNEGSKA (reference sequence). With V trimmed by 5 bases and J by 2 bases, 12 bases remained unmatched. The CDR3 consists of 16 residues. CDR3 sequence: CSAPGGAGHITDTQYF. The CDR3 DNA follows: TGCAGTGCTCCAGGGGGCGCCGGACACATCACAGATACGCAGTATTTT.

The V call is TRBV28, the J call TRBJ1-1, with a tentative D call TRBD1 (5 bases). V was shortened by 5 bases and J by 7 bases, with 11 bases between the two germline ends. This CDR3 comprises 12 residues. Germline V gene lookup returns CDR1 MDHEN and CDR2 SYDVKM. CDR3 sequence: CASSHGALEAFF. In nucleotides, the CDR3 is TGTGCCAGCAGTCACGGGGCACTTGAAGCTTTCTTT.

This clonotype came up a few times. J is TRBJ2-7 and V is TRBV20-1; no definite D call. Germline V CDR1 and CDR2: DFQATT, SNEGSKA (reference sequence). This CDR3 region has 13 residues. Trimming removed 1 base from V and 1 base from J, with 8 bases in between. The DNA of the CDR3 is TGCAGTGCTAGAGTACCTGATTCCTACGAGCAGTACTTC. It codes for CSARVPDSYEQYF.

The sample holds a few counts of this clonotype. The genes are TRBV9 and TRBJ1-2; 10 nucleotides line up with TRBD1. This CDR3 has 16 residues. Germline V CDR1 and CDR2: SGDLS, YYNGEE. Trimming took 3 bases from V and 5 from J; bases not matched to a gene: 10. The CDR3 DNA reads TGTGCCAGCAGCGAGTTCCCGACAGGGGGCATTTATGGCTACACCTTC. This translates into CASSEFPTGGIYGYTF.

This clonotype was seen at least ten times. This chain joins TRBV7-2 and TRBJ2-7; 9 positions agree with TRBD2. The V gene end was trimmed by 4 bases and the J gene end by 2 bases; junction bases not matched to a gene: 0. In germline, CDR1 is SGHTA, CDR2 FQGNSA. The CDR3 contains 13 residues. In DNA, the CDR3 is TGTGCCAGCAGCTGGACTAGCGCCTACGAGCAGTACTTC. Translation: CASSWTSAYEQYF.

With respect to this clonotype: With a much larger clone just one base away, this may be a read error. The chain carries TRBV3-1 and TRBJ1-5, with 9 bases matching TRBD1. Germline CDR1 reads LGHDT; CDR2 reads YNNKEL (reference sequence). J was trimmed by 6 bases and V by 4 bases; bases with no gene match: 10. The CDR3 consists of 16 residues. The CDR3 region is CASSPSLGQGSQPQHF. The CDR3, as DNA: TGTGCCAGCAGCCCATCCCTGGGACAGGGATCTCAGCCCCAGCATTTT.

The chain couples TRBV20-1 to TRBJ1-1; D not certain. The CDR3 covers 13 residues. V gave up 5 bases and J gave up 1 base, with 11 bases separating them. Per germline, CDR1 DFQATT and CDR2 SNEGSKA (reference sequence). The CDR3 DNA sequence: TGCAGTGCTTCTGTTGACCCGAACACTGAAGCTTTCTTT. This codes for CSASVDPNTEAFF.

This clonotype has a handful of counts. The CDR3 is CATSHDPQGRKGYTF. CDR3 coding DNA: TGTGCCACCTCACACGACCCACAGGGAAGGAAAGGCTACACCTTC. The genes are TRBV10-3 and TRBJ1-2, with a tentative D call TRBD1 (6 bases). Germline CDR1 is ENHRY and CDR2 is SYGVKD. V lost 10 bases and J 8 bases, leaving 26 bases between the germline ends. The CDR3 has 15 residues.

The table lists this clonotype with a few counts. The V call is TRBV6-5, the J call TRBJ2-1, with D perhaps assigned TRBD1 or TRBD2 (6 bases each). V was clipped by 0 bases and J by 12 bases, with 9 bases between them. CDR1 is MNHEY and CDR2 is SVGAGI in the germline V gene. The CDR3 totals 12 residues. The CDR3 region has the DNA TGTGCCAGCAGTTACTCTGGGGGGCGGCAGTTCTTC. Translating it yields CASSYSGGRQFF.

A few counts support this clonotype. The rearrangement joins TRBV20-1 to TRBJ2-5; D could derive from TRBD1 or TRBD2 (5 bases each). The CDR3 runs 15 residues. Germline CDR1 and CDR2: DFQATT and SNEGSKA (reference sequence). V was trimmed by 6 bases and J by 5 bases, leaving 22 bases between them. The CDR3 DNA sequence: TGCAGTGCCTTGGGACCCGAGAGGATCGGGGAGACCCAGTACTTC. This sequence encodes CSALGPERIGETQYF.

The count of this clonotype is one. The chain combines TRBV7-2 with TRBJ1-3, with TRBD1 identical over 7 bases. The germline gives CDR1 SGHTA, CDR2 FQGNSA. After removal of 3 bases from V and 8 bases from J, the junction contained 16 bases not matched to a gene. The CDR3 spans 17 residues. In DNA form, the CDR3 reads TGTGCCAGCAGCTTCGTGCCAGGGGGAGGGTCCTTTGACACCATATATTTT. Translated: CASSFVPGGGSFDTIYF.

On this clonotype itself: A much larger clone sits a single nucleotide away, making a read error possible. V is TRBV6-4 and J is TRBJ1-1, with D uncertain. The CDR3 totals 14 residues. Germline V gene lookup returns CDR1 MRHNA and CDR2 SNTAGT. The CDR3: CASRRSRANTGAFF. The DNA of the CDR3 is TGTGCCAGCAGGAGATCAAGAGCGAACACTGGAGCTTTCTTT.

The genes are TRBV7-2 and TRBJ2-7; TRBD2 matches 11 bases. This CDR3 comprises 17 residues. Unmatched junction bases numbered 6, after V lost 0 bases and J lost 2 bases. CDR1 and CDR2 (germline): SGHTA, FQGNSA. The CDR3 region has the DNA TGTGCCAGCAGCTTAGCTTCGACTAGCGGGAAAGCCTACGAGCAGTACTTC. Translated, it gives CASSLASTSGKAYEQYF.

This sequence joins TRBV5-1 and TRBJ2-1; 10 bases fit TRBD2. Germline lookup yields CDR1 SGHRS and CDR2 YFSETQ. The CDR3 has 19 amino acids. Trimming cost V 4 bases and J 4 bases; bases outside gene matches: 17. The CDR3 protein is CASSPPGLAGDGAYNEQFF. Here the CDR3 DNA reads TGCGCCAGCAGCCCCCCGGGTCTAGCGGGAGACGGGGCTTACAATGAGCAGTTCTTC. The complete variable domain, with remaining parts taken from reference TRBV5-1 and TRBJ2-1, reads KAGVTQTPRYLIKTRGQQVTLSCSPISGHRSVSWYQQTPGQGLQFLFEYFSETQRNKGNFPGRFSGRQFSNSRSEMNVSTLELGDSALYLCASSPPGLAGDGAYNEQFFGPGTRLTVL.

This clonotype was observed at least ten times. The rearrangement uses TRBV27 and TRBJ1-6, with 10 bases identical to TRBD1. The CDR3 consists of 15 residues. With 10 bases clipped from V and 5 bases from J, the junction kept 8 bases outside the gene matches. Germline V lookup: CDR1 MNHEY, CDR2 SMNVEV (reference sequence). CDR3 in DNA: TGTGCCACCTCGGACAGGGGGATACATAATTCACCCCTCCACTTT. Residues: CATSDRGIHNSPLHF.